The clone carrying this T cell receptor (beta chain) was observed a few times. This entry is derived from a study of lymphopenia after photon versus proton radiotherapy. Generated by immunoSEQ multiplex PCR, the TCRdb table keeps only in-frame clones and is missing some. The sample has around 28,000 clones; 81% are singletons. The J segment lost 7 bases and the V segment lost 3 bases, leaving 7 bases of the junction unmatched. The CDR3 spans 14 residues. Germline CDR1 SGHDT, CDR2 YYEEEE. The TCR sequence derives from a man aged 45 to 65 with gastric cancer. The material was peripheral blood, obtained from a patient treated with photon-based radiotherapy. The V gene is TRBV5-6, the J gene TRBJ1-5; 7 nucleotides agree with TRBD1. CDR3 DNA sequence: TGTGCCAGCAGCTGGGGGGAGGGGGCCCAGCCCCAGCATTTT. Translation: CASSWGEGAQPQHF.